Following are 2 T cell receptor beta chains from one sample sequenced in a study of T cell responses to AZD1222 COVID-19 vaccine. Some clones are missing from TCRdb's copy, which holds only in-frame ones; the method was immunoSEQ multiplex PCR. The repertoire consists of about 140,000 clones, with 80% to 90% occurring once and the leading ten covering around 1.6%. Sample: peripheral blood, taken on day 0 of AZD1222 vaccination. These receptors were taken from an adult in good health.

The CDR3 DNA sequence: TGTGCCAGCAGCTTAACACAGAATGAGCAGTTCTTC. Its protein product is CASSLTQNEQFF. The chain combines TRBV7-8 with TRBJ2-1; D unresolved. Trimming shortened V by 2 bases and J by 7 bases, and 6 bases separated the two germline ends. The CDR3 spans 12 residues. Germline assignment: CDR1 SGHVS and CDR2 FQNEAQ.

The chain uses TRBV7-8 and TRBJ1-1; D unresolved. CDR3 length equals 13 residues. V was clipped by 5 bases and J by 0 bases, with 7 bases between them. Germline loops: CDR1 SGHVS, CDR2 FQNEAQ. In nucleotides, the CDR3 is TGTGCCAGCAGCCCAGACCTGAACACTGAAGCTTTCTTT. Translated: CASSPDLNTEAFF.